The present entry profiles one T cell receptor beta chain with its context. These data come from a study of CD8 T cells in Susac syndrome. Trimming removed 5 bases at V and 4 bases at J, with 3 bases between. The CDR3 contains 11 residues. Germline CDR1 and CDR2: LNHDA and SQIVND (reference sequence). TEMRA cells were FACS-enriched, and CD8+ and CD4+ T cells were isolated negatively. The RNA input was 0.5 to 1 ug, and it was reverse transcribed with random hexamers. TCRdb used MiXCR to reprocess the immunoSEQ multiplex PCR reads, holding one entry per CDR3 protein. The sample has around 140,000 distinct CDR3 sequences; around 85% are singletons.

V gene TRBV19 combines with J gene TRBJ1-3; D not resolved. This sequence was found in a human donor with multiple sclerosis. Sequencing was performed on CD8+ T cells from PBMCs. As DNA, the CDR3 is TGTGCCAGTAGTTACGGAAACACCATATATTTT. Translation: CASSYGNTIYF.